This T cell receptor (beta chain) was recorded in a study of T cell repertoires in cytomegalovirus infection. Study-wide background: Recently identified HLA-C-restricted CMV epitopes and well-studied HLA-B-restricted CMV epitopes were used by the study. Public TCR beta signatures were indicative of both CMV infection and a matching HLA type. General study results and limits: Dominating the ex vivo response were HLA-C-restricted CMV-specific TCR beta clonotypes. Identification of carriers of CMV plus the relevant HLA was performed using cumulative public TCR beta family frequency.

TCRdb reprocessed the reads via MiXCR and lists one record per CDR3 protein. Here the sample spans 900,000 to 950,000 distinct CDR3 sequences, about a third being singletons. CDR1 and CDR2 (germline): SEHNR, FQNEAQ (reference sequence). V shed 1 base and J 2 bases; nucleotides not matched to a gene: 20. CDR3 length: 21 amino acids. This clonotype appeared a few times. Its antigen is still unknown. This sample comprised cultured CD8+ T cells from PBMCs, obtained from culture after CMV antigen stimulation. The rearrangement joins TRBV7-9 to TRBJ1-5; the match to TRBD1 covers 7 bases. The receptor comes from a human donor in good health (CMV status not recorded). Some clones in this sample may be carry-over from other donors' samples. The CDR3 spells CASSLVPIGGRGNFGNQPQHF. The CDR3 coding sequence is TGTGCCAGCAGCTTAGTCCCCATCGGTGGCAGGGGGAATTTTGGCAATCAGCCCCAGCATTTT.